This passage covers 20 T cell receptor beta chains from one sample sequenced in a study of CD8 T cells in ankylosing spondylitis. TCRdb redid the calling of the 5' RACE reads with MiXCR, one entry per CDR3 protein. This sample yields about 30,000 distinct CDR3 sequences, of which 12% to 15% are seen a single time; about a third belongs to the top ten. The sequenced sample was blood. These receptors were taken from a male donor with ankylosing spondylitis or in good health (not recorded which).

This clonotype was seen only a few times. As DNA, the CDR3 is TGTGCCAGCAGTTTATGGATAAGCCCCACAGATACGCAGTATTTT. This gives the protein CASSLWISPTDTQYF. The genes are TRBV27 and TRBJ2-3; no clear D. The CDR3 loop spans 15 amino acids. V was pared by 1 base and J by 2 bases, with 10 bases between. Looked up from germline, CDR1 is MNHEY and CDR2 is SMNVEV (reference sequence).

The chain carries TRBV24-1 and TRBJ2-1; perhaps TRBD1 as D (6 bases). CDR3 length: 16 residues. Trimming shortened V by 3 bases and J by 2 bases, and 13 bases separated the two germline ends. Germline values: CDR1 KGHDR, CDR2 SFDVKD. This CDR3 reads CATSDQQGGTYNEQFF. DNA for the CDR3: TGTGCCACCAGTGATCAACAGGGTGGAACCTACAATGAGCAGTTCTTC.

Note on this clonotype: Mismatch with germline at one junction end may stem from a read error. This chain joins TRBV27 and TRBJ2-2; D is undetermined. The CDR3 is 14 amino acids. Germline CDR1 is MNHEY and CDR2 is SMNVEV (reference sequence). The CDR3 here is CASSLARNTGELFF. The CDR3, as DNA: TGCGCCAGCAGCTTGGCCAGGAACACCGGGGAGCTGTTTTTT.

This clonotype has only a few counts. V is TRBV7-9 and J is TRBJ2-1; D gene uncertain. Trimming removed 3 bases from V and 1 base from J, with 7 bases in between. The germline V gene encodes CDR1 SEHNR and CDR2 FQNEAQ (reference sequence). The CDR3 is made up of 14 amino acids. Here the CDR3 reads CASSFRVSYNEQFF. The CDR3 region has the DNA TGTGCCAGCAGCTTCCGGGTATCCTACAATGAGCAGTTCTTC.

This clonotype was seen at least ten times. The chain is built from TRBV5-4 and TRBJ2-1, with D possibly being TRBD1 (5 bases). CDR1 SGHNT and CDR2 YYREEE come from the germline V gene (reference sequence). V lost 7 bases, J lost 8 bases, and 16 bases lay in between. The CDR3 totals 13 residues. The CDR3 DNA sequence: TGTGCCAGCCGCCTGGAGAACAGGCATGAGCAGTTCTTC. This sequence encodes CASRLENRHEQFF.

The J gene is TRBJ2-1, the V gene TRBV5-1; 8 nucleotides match TRBD2. This CDR3 region has 16 residues. Germline lookup yields CDR1 SGHRS and CDR2 YFSETQ. V was pared by 6 bases and J by 1 base, with 9 bases of the junction left unmatched. The CDR3 DNA follows: TGCGCCAGCACCCCGGGGGGGCAAGGGTCCTACAATGAGCAGTTCTTC. It codes for CASTPGGQGSYNEQFF.

In this sample, this clonotype turned up a few times. The chain combines TRBV28 with TRBJ2-3; 9 positions agree with TRBD1. Germline CDR1 is MDHEN and CDR2 is SYDVKM. The CDR3 is 16 amino acids. V was clipped by 6 bases and J by 7 bases; unmatched bases: 14. The DNA of the CDR3 is TGTGCCAGCAGCGAAATGACAGGGGGGCACATAAATACGCAGTATTTT. Protein: CASSEMTGGHINTQYF.

V gene TRBV13 combines with J gene TRBJ2-7, with D perhaps matching TRBD1 or TRBD2 (5 bases each). The CDR3 is 13 residues long. Trimming shortened V by 3 bases and J by 6 bases, and 12 bases separated the two germline ends. Germline V gene lookup returns CDR1 PRHDT and CDR2 FYEKMQ (reference sequence). The CDR3 here is CASSFRGVREQYF. As DNA, the CDR3 is TGTGCCAGCAGCTTCAGAGGGGTGCGCGAGCAGTACTTC.

The chain joins TRBV30 to TRBJ1-4; D is perhaps TRBD1 (5 bases). Germline V gives CDR1 GTSNPN, CDR2 SVGIG (reference sequence). Trimming left V 4 bases short and J 10 bases short, with 13 bases between. The CDR3 is 12 amino acids. The CDR3 region is CAWIDFGGKLFF. The CDR3 region has the DNA TGTGCCTGGATAGATTTCGGGGGAAAACTGTTTTTT.

The table lists this clonotype with a few counts. This chain links TRBV6-2 or TRBV6-3 with TRBJ1-5; TRBD1 matches 9 bases. The ends lost 6 bases at V and 7 bases at J; junction bases unmatched: 10. The CDR3 runs 15 residues. Germline V gene sequence: CDR1 MNHEY, CDR2 SVGEGT. As DNA, the CDR3 is TGTGCCAGCAGCCTTTCGGGACAGGGCGAACAGCCCCAGCATTTT. This sequence encodes CASSLSGQGEQPQHF.

The V call is TRBV2, the J call TRBJ1-2; 9 nucleotides agree with TRBD1. In germline, CDR1 is SNHLY, CDR2 FYNNEI. The length of the CDR3 is 12 residues. The V and J ends lost 6 bases and 7 bases, in that order; junction bases with no gene match: 3. The CDR3 DNA follows: TGTGCCAGCAGCTCGGGACAGGGTGGCTACACCTTC. Amino acids: CASSSGQGGYTF.

The chain recombines TRBV5-1 with TRBJ2-7, with a weak D call TRBD1 (6 bases). Trimming shortened V by 4 bases and J by 7 bases, and 18 bases separated the two germline ends. CDR1 and CDR2 (germline): SGHRS, YFSETQ. The length of the CDR3 is 14 residues. CDR3 DNA: TGCGCCAGCAGCCCCGGGACAACGACGGGTGAGCAGTACGTC. Translated: CASSPGTTTGEQYV.

This clonotype was counted only a few times. The chain couples TRBV7-2 to TRBJ1-4; 9 bases map to TRBD1. The germline V gene has CDR1 SGHTA and CDR2 FQGNSA. CDR3 length: 14 residues. Losses at the gene ends were 2 bases for V and 7 bases for J; bases not matched to a gene: 2. CDR3 loop: CASSLRDRAEKLFF. Here the CDR3 DNA reads TGTGCCAGCAGCTTAAGGGACAGGGCTGAAAAACTGTTTTTT. Based on the CDR3 plus reference TRBV7-2 and TRBJ1-4, the full variable domain is GAGVSQSPSNKVTEKGKDVELRCDPISGHTALYWYRQSLGQGLEFLIYFQGNSAPDKSGLPSDRFSAERTGGSVSTLTIQRTQQEDSAVYLCASSLRDRAEKLFFGSGTQLSVL.

This clonotype was observed a few times. V and J are TRBV5-1 and TRBJ2-2; 8 bases agree with TRBD1. J was trimmed by 2 bases and V by 2 bases; bases with no gene match: 5. The CDR3 sequence is 16 residues long. From germline, CDR1 is SGHRS and CDR2 YFSETQ. The CDR3 loop reads CASSLLDRGNTGELFF. CDR3 in DNA: TGCGCCAGCAGCTTACTCGACAGGGGAAACACCGGGGAGCTGTTTTTT.

The chain links TRBV6-2 or TRBV6-3 to TRBJ2-1; TRBD2 might be the D (6 bases). This CDR3 comprises 13 residues. V was pared by 8 bases and J by 11 bases, with 19 bases between. CDR1 and CDR2 from the germline V gene are MNHEY and SVGEGT. CDR3 in amino acids: CASLSGRELKQFF. CDR3 sequence (DNA): TGTGCCAGCCTCAGCGGGCGAGAGCTTAAGCAGTTCTTC.

This clonotype was detected only a few times. CDR3: CASSQGQGFDNEQFF. The CDR3, as DNA: TGTGCCAGCAGCCAGGGACAGGGATTTGACAATGAGCAGTTCTTC. The J gene is TRBJ2-1, the V gene TRBV7-9, with 9 positions matching TRBD1. V shed 5 bases and J 5 bases; nucleotides not matched to a gene: 7. Germline CDR1 and CDR2: SEHNR and FQNEAQ (reference sequence). This CDR3 is 15 amino acids long.

This rearrangement joins TRBV14 to TRBJ2-1, with D unresolved. CDR1 SGHDN and CDR2 FVKESK come from the germline V gene. Trimming cost V 1 base and J 5 bases, with 6 bases left between them. This CDR3 is built from 13 residues. CDR3 nucleotide sequence: TGTGCCAGCAGCCAAGTCCGGAACAATGAGCAGTTCTTC. It encodes CASSQVRNNEQFF.

V and J are TRBV29-1 and TRBJ2-2; D may be TRBD1 (5 bases). V lost 2 bases and J lost 4, with 11 bases in between. The CDR3 is 14 residues long. Germline CDR1 and CDR2: SQVTM and ANQGSEA. CDR3 DNA sequence: TGCAGCGTTGAAAGGGGTCGTGGCACCGGGGAGCTGTTTTTT. It codes for CSVERGRGTGELFF.

The rearrangement uses TRBV10-3 and TRBJ2-7; D is tentatively TRBD1 or TRBD2 (5 bases each). Trimming pared 3 bases from V and 2 bases from J, leaving 11 bases between. The CDR3 spans 14 residues. From germline, CDR1 is ENHRY and CDR2 SYGVKD. CDR3 sequence (DNA): TGTGCCATCAGTGAAGGCAGGGACCCCTACGAGCAGTACGTC. Translated, it gives CAISEGRDPYEQYV.

This clonotype has a count of ten or more. V usage is TRBV20-1 and J usage is TRBJ2-4; D gene ambiguous. The germline gives CDR1 DFQATT, CDR2 SNEGSKA (reference sequence). V lost 0 bases and J lost 9, with 12 bases in between. CDR3 size: 13 residues. In nucleotides, the CDR3 is TGCAGTGCTAGAGAAAGCGCGCGATCCATTCAGTACTTC. Its protein product is CSARESARSIQYF.